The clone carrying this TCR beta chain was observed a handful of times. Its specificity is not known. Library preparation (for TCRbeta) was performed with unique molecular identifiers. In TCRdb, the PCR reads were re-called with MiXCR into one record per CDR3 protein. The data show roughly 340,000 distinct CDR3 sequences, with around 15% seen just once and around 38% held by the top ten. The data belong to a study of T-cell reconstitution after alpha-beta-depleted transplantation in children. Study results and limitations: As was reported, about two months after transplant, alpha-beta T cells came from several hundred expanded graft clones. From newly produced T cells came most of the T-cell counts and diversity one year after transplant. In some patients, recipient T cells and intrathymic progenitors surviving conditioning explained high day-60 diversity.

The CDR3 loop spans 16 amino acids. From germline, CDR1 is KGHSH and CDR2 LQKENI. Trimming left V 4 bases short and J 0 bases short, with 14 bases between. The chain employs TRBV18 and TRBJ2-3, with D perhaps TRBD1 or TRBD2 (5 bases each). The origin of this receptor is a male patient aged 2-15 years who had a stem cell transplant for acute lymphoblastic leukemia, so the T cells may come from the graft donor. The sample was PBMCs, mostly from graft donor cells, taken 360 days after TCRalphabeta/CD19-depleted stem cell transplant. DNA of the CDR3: TGTGCCAGCTCACGGACATCGGGACGGAGCACAGATACGCAGTATTTT. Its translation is CASSRTSGRSTDTQYF.